This TCR beta chain derives from a study of persistence of HIV-infected CD4 T cells. Stimulation used around 10 ug/mL lysate from CMV-infected fibroblasts. Sorted nonresponding memory CD4+ T cells were CD40L-negative, CD69-negative, CD45RO-high. As to this clone: Its antigen is currently unknown.

The libraries were made with immunoSEQ version 4 in survey mode. TCRdb keeps only in-frame clones here, not all; method: immunoSEQ multiplex PCR. The data contain around 48,000 clones, more than 70% of them singletons. The CDR3 runs 15 residues. Germline V gives CDR1 MNHEY, CDR2 SVGAGI. Trimming cost V 5 bases and J 9 bases; bases outside gene matches: 10. The chain couples TRBV6-5 to TRBJ2-1; 10 bases are shared with TRBD2. Source: CD4+ T cells sorted from PBMCs after roughly 17-hour stimulation, taken from a patient who received antiretroviral therapy. The sequence derives from an adult man with HIV who was CMV-seropositive. For the CDR3, the DNA is TGTGCCAGCAGTCACCGACTAGCGGGCTCGGGTGAGCAGTTCTTC. It translates to CASSHRLAGSGEQFF.